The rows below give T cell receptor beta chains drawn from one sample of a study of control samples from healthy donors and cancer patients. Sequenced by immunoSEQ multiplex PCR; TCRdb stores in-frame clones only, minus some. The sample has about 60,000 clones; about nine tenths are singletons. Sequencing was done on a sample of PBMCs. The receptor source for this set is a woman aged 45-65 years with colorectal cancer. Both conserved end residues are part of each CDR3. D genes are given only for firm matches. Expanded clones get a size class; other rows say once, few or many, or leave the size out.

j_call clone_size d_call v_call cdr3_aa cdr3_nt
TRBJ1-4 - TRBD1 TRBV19 CASSPGGTGIEKLFF TGTGCCAGTAGTCCCGGCGGGACAGGGATTGAAAAACTGTTTTTT
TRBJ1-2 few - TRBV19 CASSIGRYYGYTF TGTGCCAGTAGTATAGGAAGATACTATGGCTACACCTTC
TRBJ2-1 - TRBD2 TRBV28 CASSLGGSGGYNEQFF TGTGCCAGCAGTTTAGGGGGTAGCGGGGGCTACAATGAGCAGTTCTTC
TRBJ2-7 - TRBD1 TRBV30 CAWSRQGGDEQYF TGTGCCTGGAGTAGACAGGGGGGAGACGAGCAGTACTTC
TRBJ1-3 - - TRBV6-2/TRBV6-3 CASSDRRSGNTIYF TGTGCCAGCAGTGACAGGCGCTCTGGAAACACCATATATTTT
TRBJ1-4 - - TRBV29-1 CSVEVPELPEKLFF TGCAGCGTTGAGGTACCAGAGCTACCCGAAAAACTGTTTTTT
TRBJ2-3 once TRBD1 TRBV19 CASRGRGSADTQYF TGTGCCAGCAGGGGGCGGGGAAGTGCAGATACGCAGTATTTT
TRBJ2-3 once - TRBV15 CATSRDRHQGGGPSDTQYF TGTGCCACCAGCAGAGATAGGCATCAGGGGGGGGGACCGTCAGATACGCAGTATTTT
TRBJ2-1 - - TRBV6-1 CASSEMAGYNEQFF TGTGCCAGCAGTGAAATGGCCGGGTACAATGAGCAGTTCTTC
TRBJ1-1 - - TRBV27 CASSPQSYGDTEAFF TGTGCCAGCAGTCCGCAAAGTTACGGGGACACTGAAGCTTTCTTT
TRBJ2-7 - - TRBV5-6 CASSALLAQVTYEQYF TGTGCCAGCAGCGCACTACTAGCCCAAGTAACCTACGAGCAGTACTTC
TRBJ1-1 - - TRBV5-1 CASSLAANTEAFF TGCGCCAGCAGCTTGGCTGCGAACACTGAAGCTTTCTTT
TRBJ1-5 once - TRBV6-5 CASSYMRDQPQHF TGTGCCAGCAGTTACATGAGGGACCAGCCCCAGCATTTT
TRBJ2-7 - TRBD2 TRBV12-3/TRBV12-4 CASSAGGGEQYF TGTGCCAGCAGTGCGGGGGGTGGGGAGCAGTACTTC
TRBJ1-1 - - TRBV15 CATSRDVSEAFF TGTGCCACCAGCAGAGATGTCTCTGAAGCTTTCTTT
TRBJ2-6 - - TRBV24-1 CATSETIQRSSGANVLTF TGTGCCACCAGTGAGACAATCCAGCGGTCCTCTGGGGCCAACGTCCTGACTTTC
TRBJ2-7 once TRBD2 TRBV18 CASSTSSGGENEQYF TGTGCCAGCTCAACCTCTAGCGGGGGGGAAAACGAGCAGTACTTC
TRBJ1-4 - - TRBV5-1 CASSLTPGATNEKLFF TGCGCCAGCAGCTTAACTCCAGGGGCAACTAATGAAAAACTGTTTTTT
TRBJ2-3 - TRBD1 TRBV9 CASSVTPGGLDTQYF TGTGCCAGCAGCGTAACTCCAGGGGGTCTGGATACGCAGTATTTT
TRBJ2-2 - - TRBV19 CATRLQRPTTGELFF TGTGCCACCAGGCTCCAGCGCCCGACGACCGGGGAGCTGTTTTTT
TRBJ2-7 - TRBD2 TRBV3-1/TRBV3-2 CASSQRYARTSGIHEQYF TGTGCCAGCAGCCAACGATATGCGCGGACTAGCGGGATCCACGAGCAGTACTTC
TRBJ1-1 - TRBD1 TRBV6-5 CATMGDRGDTEAFF TGTGCCACGATGGGGGACAGGGGCGACACTGAAGCTTTCTTT
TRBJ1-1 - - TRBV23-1 CASSHDIRGPKGTEAFF TGCGCCAGCAGTCACGATATCCGGGGCCCTAAGGGGACTGAAGCTTTCTTT
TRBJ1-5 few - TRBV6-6 CASSDWDFNRDQPQHF TGTGCCAGCAGTGACTGGGACTTCAATCGGGATCAGCCCCAGCATTTT
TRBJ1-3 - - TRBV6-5 CASKAGASSGNTIYF TGTGCCAGCAAGGCAGGGGCCTCCTCTGGAAACACCATATATTTT
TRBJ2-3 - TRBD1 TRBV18 CASSLGTGALPDTQYF TGTGCCAGCTCATTAGGGACAGGGGCGCTCCCAGATACGCAGTATTTT
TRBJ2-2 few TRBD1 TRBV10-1 CASSPGGAGELFF TGCGCCAGCAGCCCAGGGGGAGCCGGGGAGCTGTTTTTT
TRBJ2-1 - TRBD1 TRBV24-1 CATSATGQGDNEQFF TGTGCCACCAGTGCAACCGGACAGGGTGACAATGAGCAGTTCTTC
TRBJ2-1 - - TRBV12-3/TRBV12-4 CASNHQAGEQFF TGTGCCAGCAACCATCAGGCGGGTGAGCAGTTCTTC
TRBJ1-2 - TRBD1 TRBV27 CASRTAGTAYNYGYTF TGTGCCAGCAGGACCGCAGGGACAGCCTATAACTATGGCTACACCTTC
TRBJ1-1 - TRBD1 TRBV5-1 CASSYGTAGVTEAFF TGCGCCAGCAGCTACGGGACAGCCGGAGTGACTGAAGCTTTCTTT
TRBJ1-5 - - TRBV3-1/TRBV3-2 CASSQGVISNQPQHF TGTGCCAGCAGCCAGGGCGTTATCAGCAATCAGCCCCAGCATTTT